This T cell receptor (beta chain) appears in the sequencing data of a study of Tregs in tolerant kidney transplant recipients. The table came from immunoSEQ multiplex PCR; TCRdb's copy has only in-frame clones and leaves some out. The sample contains about 1,300 clones, around 45% of which appear only once. The V and J ends lost 5 bases and 5 bases, in that order; junction bases with no gene match: 11. Germline CDR1 and CDR2: SGHAT and FQDESV (reference sequence). The CDR3 contains 17 residues. Turning to this clone: Its antigen remains unknown.

Sequenced: Tregs from blood cultured with allogeneic cells. This TCR was recovered from a human donor in good health. The chain links TRBV11-1 to TRBJ2-1; TRBD2 agrees at 11 bases. DNA of the CDR3: TGTGCCAGCAGCCCATTTCGGACTAGCGGGCCCGACAATGAGCAGTTCTTC. Translation gives CASSPFRTSGPDNEQFF.